The source of this TCR beta chain is a study of shared clonotypes between healthy human individuals (dated by TCRdb to the early 2020s). As for the study more broadly: A couple of women and a few men aged 18 to 49 years were included in the cohort. The study deeply sequenced blood TCR repertoires of about 5 healthy adults to estimate repertoire size and the extent of clonotype sharing between individuals. Leukapheresis yielded between about 0.94 and 8.9 billion PBMCs per donor. To increase sequencing depth and limit assay-specific biases, TCR repertoire library preparation and sequencing were carried out by different laboratories using diverse techniques. For each donor, three plates each were used for CD4 naive and CD4 memory, two plates were used for CD8 naive, and one plate was used for CD8 memory. Paper-wide results and their limitations: Estimated clonotype richness was generally larger for naive than for memory subsets. Rarefaction of sorted-subset datasets indicated incomplete sequencing despite the large sequencing depth. Pairwise subsampling indicated that sequencing depth was expected to affect the degree of clonotype sharing among donors. Sharing across a handful of donors was observed for about 5% of naive CD4, 3.5% of naive CD8, 2% to 2.5% of memory CD4, and less than 0.45% of memory CD8 clonotypes. The small number of donors limited the genetic and exposure-history diversity represented. Only blood was sampled, and tissue TCR repertoires likely differ from those in blood. Higher generation probabilities were observed for clonotypes shared by all four sorted-subset donors than for non-shared clonotypes.

The donors were healthy, HIV-negative adults who had no recently reported acute infections or vaccinations. Every donor was a Caucasian adult residing in Nashville, Tennessee, USA. CD4+ T cells were enriched through magnetic negative selection, after which naive cells were positively selected on CD45RA and the remaining negative fraction served as the memory subset. After blood collection by leukapheresis, PBMCs were isolated using Ficoll-Histopaque density gradient centrifugation and then cryopreserved in the vapor phase of liquid nitrogen. Analytical flow cytometry was used to check the purity and quantity of every magnetically sorted T cell population. Genomic DNA was isolated from each sorted fraction and quantified by UV absorbance on a Nanodrop 2000c. With respect to this clone: Which antigen it targets is not known. One base away there is no much larger clone; base qualities are not given.

TCR CDR3 regions were amplified from genomic DNA by multiplex PCR using the deep immunoSEQ assay. Extracted genomic DNA from each cell subset was distributed evenly across all wells of several immunoSEQ 96-well plates, and each plate was treated as a replicate. For sorted subsets, each replicate PCR was loaded with roughly 200 ng genomic DNA, equivalent to 30,000 to 35,000 T cell genomes. Purified libraries were quantified with a Qubit 3.0 fluorometer, sized on a Bioanalyzer 2100, and re-quantified with the KAPA Library Quantification kit. Every immunoSEQ 96-well plate was sequenced on a dedicated single-read 150-cycle Illumina NextSeq 550 flow cell. The paper's processing steps were these. Because the immunoSEQ output included only junctional sequences and no quality scores, the filtering could not be the same as the filtering used for full-length reads. Sequences were annotated with PyIR, a Python wrapper for IgBLAST v1.9, using IMGT germline references to assign V/J genes and CDR3. Any read was removed if the V/J assignment was weak (E-value above 1e-6), the CDR3 was missing, or the read contained stop codons, out-of-frame junctions, or ambiguous translated residues. A V3J clonotype was defined by an identical inferred V gene, J gene, and CDR3 amino acid sequence. Percentage overlap between repertoires was calculated by dividing the number of shared unique clonotypes by the size of the smaller repertoire. Three approaches were used to assess repertoire richness: RTK rarefaction, the Chao1 estimator, and Recon v2.1 estimates of unobserved clonotypes. Generation probabilities were computed with OLGA for all TCRbeta clonotypes obtained by the gDNA method from a handful of donors. This immuneACCESS table, as held by TCRdb, lists in-frame sequences with V and J called but not all clones. Of the missing ones, under half trace to an unresolved V gene in checked studies; the others have no known cause. V, J and clone size reflect that table, while D and trimming were determined from the DNA. Present in this sample are about 600,000 clones, 97% of which were seen just once. Less than 0.065% of the sample is in the top ten clones.

V lost 4 bases and J lost 12 bases, and the count of bases not matched to a germline gene is 5. From cysteine to phenylalanine, the CDR3 is 12 amino acids long. The CDR3 DNA has 36 bases and is translated from base 1. As encoded in the germline V gene, CDR1 is SGHRS while CDR2 is YFSETQ. Recombination linked TRBV5-1 to TRBJ1-1; 11 nucleotides in the junction match TRBD1. This TCR came from a young woman in good health. Sequenced material: naive CD4+ T cells sorted from blood. The cell subset or site label on this specimen signifies: CD45RA+ positively selected. DNA sequence: TGCGCCAGCAGCACAGGACAGGGGGCAACTTTCTTT. This yields the protein CASSTGQGATFF.